Below are 23 T cell receptor beta chains sequenced from a single sample in a study of T cells in Graves' hyperthyroidism and ophthalmopathy. Authors of the study amplified TCR beta CDR3 regions from RNA transcripts. When the TCR CDR3 underwent first-round RT-PCR, the HTBI primer set was used. Via MiXCR, TCRdb re-called the multiplex PCR reads, giving one row per CDR3 protein. Of more than 500,000 distinct CDR3 sequences listed, roughly 16% were seen once; the top ten hold approximately 30%. The specimen was blood. The receptors originated from a woman in her 30s with Graves' ophthalmopathy.

This clonotype appeared many times. The chain recombines TRBV7-8 with TRBJ2-1; no clear D. The germline gives CDR1 SGHVS, CDR2 FQNEAQ. V was clipped by 4 bases and J by 7 bases, with 2 bases between them. The CDR3 has 10 residues. The CDR3 bases are TGTGCCAGCAGCTGGAATGAGCAGTTCTTC. Protein sequence: CASSWNEQFF.

This clonotype occurred many times. This chain joins TRBV28 and TRBJ1-3; TRBD1 agrees at 7 bases. This CDR3 is 17 amino acids long. The J segment lost 0 bases and the V segment lost 2 bases, leaving 7 bases of the junction unmatched. Looked up from germline, CDR1 is MDHEN and CDR2 is SYDVKM. The CDR3, as DNA: TGTGCCAGCAGTTTAGCCGGGACAGCAGCCTCTGGAAACACCATATATTTT. This codes for CASSLAGTAASGNTIYF.

This clonotype was seen repeatedly, ten times or more. The chain carries TRBV7-2 and TRBJ1-4; D is unresolved. The ends were cut back, 5 bases at V and 5 bases at J, with 12 bases in the middle. The CDR3 totals 14 residues. CDR1 is SGHTA, CDR2 FQGNSA, per germline. DNA of the CDR3: TGTGCCAGCAGCCCTCGACACCTCAATGAAAAACTGTTTTTT. Translating gives CASSPRHLNEKLFF.

This clonotype was counted between two and nine times. The genes are TRBV5-1 and TRBJ2-6; no definite D call. The V and J ends lost 0 bases and 0 bases respectively, with 4 bases between them. The CDR3 is made up of 15 amino acids. Germline assignment: CDR1 SGHRS and CDR2 YFSETQ. CDR3 sequence: CASSLAISGANVLTF. In DNA form, the CDR3 reads TGCGCCAGCAGCTTGGCGATCTCTGGGGCCAACGTCCTGACTTTC.

This clonotype appeared a few times. The V call is TRBV5-1, the J call TRBJ2-7; TRBD2 aligns across 7 bases. Germline lookup yields CDR1 SGHRS and CDR2 YFSETQ. The CDR3 has 14 residues. The trim removed 5 bases at V and 0 bases at J, leaving 5 bases unmatched. CDR3 nucleotide sequence: TGCGCCAGCAGGCCCCTAGCGGACTCCTACGAGCAGTACTTC. Its protein is CASRPLADSYEQYF.

This clonotype was detected a few times. J is TRBJ2-5 and V is TRBV7-9; 8 bases line up with TRBD1. The CDR3 extends over 14 amino acids. Germline V gene lookup returns CDR1 SEHNR and CDR2 FQNEAQ (reference sequence). With 4 bases clipped from V and 4 bases from J, the junction kept 5 bases outside the gene matches. Written as DNA, the CDR3 is TGTGCCAGCAGCTCACACAGGGGGACAGAGACCCAGTACTTC. This codes for CASSSHRGTETQYF. The full variable domain, completed using reference TRBV7-9 and TRBJ2-5, is DTGVSQNPRHKITKRGQNVTFRCDPISEHNRLYWYRQTLGQGPEFLTYFQNEAQLEKSRLLSDRFSAERPKGSFSTLEIQRTEQGDSAMYLCASSSHRGTETQYFGPGTRLLVL.

This clonotype was picked up a small number of times. The rearrangement uses TRBV7-8 and TRBJ2-3, with D tentatively TRBD1 (6 bases). The germline gives CDR1 SGHVS, CDR2 FQNEAQ. This CDR3 comprises 13 residues. Trimming shortened V by 3 bases and J by 4 bases, and 8 bases separated the two germline ends. The CDR3, as DNA: TGTGCCAGCAGCTTGGGGGCCTCAGATACGCAGTATTTT. Translated, it gives CASSLGASDTQYF.

With regard to this clonotype: A much larger clonotype is one base distant, so this may be a read error. The missing conserved phenylalanine or tryptophan at the end of this CDR3 makes a read error likely. The V gene is TRBV20-1, the J gene TRBJ2-7, with 10 bases aligning to TRBD1. CDR1 DFQATT and CDR2 SNEGSKA come from the germline V gene (reference sequence). CDR3 size: 15 residues. V was pared by 1 base and J by 5 bases, with 8 bases of the junction left unmatched. The CDR3 protein is CSARGTGQGSHEQYC. DNA of the CDR3: TGCAGTGCTAGAGGTACGGGACAGGGGAGCCACGAGCAGTACTGC.

This clonotype was counted ten times or more. This chain links TRBV6-2 or TRBV6-3 with TRBJ2-7; D might be TRBD1 or TRBD2, each matching 5 bases. This CDR3 region has 15 residues. Germline values: CDR1 MNHEY, CDR2 SVGEGT. The germline V and J ends were trimmed by 2 bases and 3 bases, with 14 bases remaining between them. CDR3: CASSYGRGRHYEQYF. For the CDR3, the DNA is TGTGCCAGCAGTTACGGACGGGGCCGTCACTACGAGCAGTACTTC.

This clonotype was seen repeatedly, ten times or more. V gene TRBV29-1 combines with J gene TRBJ1-5; D is undetermined. V lost 3 bases and J lost 4, with 10 bases in between. Germline V gene lookup returns CDR1 SQVTM and CDR2 ANQGSEA. CDR3 length equals 13 residues. The CDR3 spells CSVETAANQPQHF. DNA for the CDR3: TGCAGCGTTGAGACGGCAGCTAATCAGCCCCAGCATTTT.

The chain has TRBV10-3 and TRBJ2-7; 9 bases align to TRBD2. V lost 0 bases, J lost 3 bases, and 15 bases stayed unmatched. Germline V gene data show CDR1 as ENHRY and CDR2 as SYGVKD. There are 19 residues in the CDR3. CDR3 sequence reads: CAISESIIRQREEVYEQYF. Written as DNA, the CDR3 is TGTGCCATCAGTGAGTCGATAATACGTCAGCGGGAGGAAGTCTACGAGCAGTACTTC.

This clonotype has at least ten counts. V usage is TRBV28 and J usage is TRBJ2-2; no definite D call. The CDR3 is 15 amino acids. Germline V lookup: CDR1 MDHEN, CDR2 SYDVKM. V lost 4 bases, J lost 0 bases, and 9 bases lay in between. The CDR3 region has the DNA TGTGCCAGCAGTTCCCCACCTTCGAACACCGGGGAGCTGTTTTTT. As protein: CASSSPPSNTGELFF. The whole variable domain, filled in from reference TRBV28 and TRBJ2-2, reads DVKVTQSSRYLVKRTGEKVFLECVQDMDHENMFWYRQDPGLGLRLIYFSYDVKMKEKGDIPEGYSVSREKKERFSLILESASTNQTSMYLCASSSPPSNTGELFFGEGSRLTVL.

This clonotype occurred a few times. The chain has TRBV7-3 and TRBJ2-5; TRBD1 aligns across 7 bases. Germline assignment: CDR1 SGHTA and CDR2 FQGTGA. This CDR3 has 14 amino acids. V gave up 0 bases and J gave up 5 bases; unmatched junction bases: 3. CDR3 protein: CASSLTGTDETQYF. Here the CDR3 DNA reads TGTGCCAGCAGCTTAACCGGGACAGATGAGACCCAGTACTTC.

This clonotype was seen only once. V is TRBV6-5 and J is TRBJ2-7; 7 positions agree with TRBD1. The CDR3 contains 15 residues. Trimming removed 4 bases from V and 0 bases from J; junction bases left unmatched: 6. CDR1 is MNHEY and CDR2 is SVGAGI in the germline V gene. The CDR3 reads CASSSYRGPSYEQYF. For the CDR3, the DNA is TGTGCCAGCAGTTCCTACAGGGGTCCCTCCTACGAGCAGTACTTC.

This clonotype was observed many times. The rearrangement joins TRBV5-6 to TRBJ2-3, with D possibly TRBD2 on 5 matching bases. This CDR3 has 14 residues. V was cut by 3 bases and J by 7 bases, with 15 bases left in between. Looked up from germline, CDR1 is SGHDT and CDR2 is YYEEEE. CDR3 in amino acids: CASSSGLPGNTQYF. In DNA form, the CDR3 reads TGTGCCAGCAGCTCCGGACTGCCCGGGAATACGCAGTATTTT.

This clonotype was observed many times. This chain joins TRBV20-1 and TRBJ2-5; perhaps TRBD2 as D (7 bases). The CDR3 length is 16 residues. Trimming stripped 1 base from V and 5 bases from J, with 20 bases between. The germline gives CDR1 DFQATT, CDR2 SNEGSKA (reference sequence). The CDR3 region has the DNA TGCAGTGCTAGAGTATGGGGGGGTACAGGGCGGGAGACCCAGTACTTC. It yields the protein CSARVWGGTGRETQYF.

The gene calls are TRBV19 and TRBJ2-1; a possible D gene is TRBD2 (7 bases). The CDR3 totals 16 residues. V lost 1 base to trimming and J lost 2 bases, with 12 bases between them. Germline CDR1 is LNHDA and CDR2 is SQIVND (reference sequence). CDR3 DNA: TGTGCCAGTAGTATAGTGGGGGGGCTAACCTACAATGAGCAGTTCTTC. Amino acid sequence: CASSIVGGLTYNEQFF. Variable domain in full (rest from reference TRBV19 and TRBJ2-1): DGGITQSPKYLFRKEGQNVTLSCEQNLNHDAMYWYRQDPGQGLRLIYYSQIVNDFQKGDIAEGYSVSREKKESFPLTVTSAQKNPTAFYLCASSIVGGLTYNEQFFGPGTRLTVL.

This clonotype has ten or more counts. The chain recombines TRBV14 with TRBJ1-1, with TRBD1 matching over 11 bases. This CDR3 spans 23 amino acids. After removal of 2 bases from V and 4 bases from J, the junction contained 27 bases not matched to a gene. Germline V gene sequence: CDR1 SGHDN, CDR2 FVKESK. CDR3 bases: TGTGCCAGCAGCCAATCCGCTTACCCCAGGAGGGGGACAGGGGGTTTGGCGAGCACTGAAGCTTTCTTT. Translation: CASSQSAYPRRGTGGLASTEAFF.

This clonotype was picked up a small number of times. The chain combines TRBV7-3 with TRBJ2-7; the D gene could be TRBD1 or TRBD2 (5 bases each). V was shortened by 4 bases and J by 5 bases, with 12 bases between the two germline ends. Germline values: CDR1 SGHTA, CDR2 FQGTGA. This CDR3 region has 13 residues. The CDR3 reads CASSSLGGNEQYF. DNA of the CDR3: TGTGCCAGCAGCTCTCTTGGGGGAAACGAGCAGTACTTC.

This clonotype was detected a few times. Relative to the germline gene, one junction end is altered; a read error may explain this. This chain links TRBV12-3 or TRBV12-4 with TRBJ1-1; 8 bases align to TRBD1. The CDR3 consists of 14 residues. The CDR3 loop reads CASRIDRGFTEVFF. The CDR3 DNA reads TGTGCCAGCAGAATAGACAGGGGTTTCACTGAAGTTTTCTTT.

This clonotype came up many times. The chain carries TRBV15 and TRBJ2-1; either TRBD1 or TRBD2 may supply D (5 bases each). V was pared by 1 base and J by 9 bases, with 13 bases between. Germline loops: CDR1 LNHNV, CDR2 YYDKDF (reference sequence). This CDR3 is 14 amino acids long. CDR3 protein: CATSRVLDGGEQFF. The CDR3 DNA sequence: TGTGCCACCAGCAGAGTCCTCGATGGGGGTGAGCAGTTCTTC.

This clonotype was picked up many times. V usage is TRBV30 and J usage is TRBJ1-3; 10 nucleotides agree with TRBD1. The CDR3 contains 16 residues. Trimming cost V 4 bases and J 2 bases; bases outside gene matches: 8. Germline assignment: CDR1 GTSNPN and CDR2 SVGIG (reference sequence). The CDR3 reads CAWTAYGTGAGNTIYF. CDR3 DNA sequence: TGTGCCTGGACCGCGTACGGGACAGGGGCTGGAAACACCATATATTTT.

The rearrangement joins TRBV6-5 to TRBJ2-7; possibly TRBD2 for D (6 bases). In germline, CDR1 is MNHEY, CDR2 SVGAGI. V lost 2 bases to trimming and J lost 3 bases, with 20 bases between them. This CDR3 region has 17 residues. CDR3 DNA sequence: TGTGCCAGCAGTTACCCTAAATCTAGCGCCGGAGTCTACGAGCAGTACTTC. Translated, it gives CASSYPKSSAGVYEQYF.